This entry lists 22 T cell receptor beta chains sequenced from one sample in a study of OX40 agonist ivuxolimab in advanced cancers. Sequenced by immunoSEQ multiplex PCR; TCRdb stores in-frame clones only, minus some. The table records some 66,000 clones, roughly 87% of them present only once. Material: CD4+ or CD8+ T cells sorted from blood, obtained in a trial of the OX40 agonist ivuxolimab. The source is an adult with an advanced solid tumor such as melanoma, head and neck, liver or kidney cancer.

By share of the sample, this clone is medium-sized (0.01 to 0.1%). The chain employs TRBV29-1 and TRBJ1-2; TRBD1 is a possible D gene (5 bases). Germline CDR1 is SQVTM and CDR2 is ANQGSEA. Trimming stripped 3 bases from V and 2 bases from J, with 13 bases between. The CDR3 contains 14 residues. CDR3 DNA: TGCAGCGTTGATTTTCAGGAGGGGAACTATGGCTACACCTTC. It is translated as CSVDFQEGNYGYTF.

The chain couples TRBV7-2 to TRBJ2-3, with 15 bases that match TRBD2. Germline V gene sequence: CDR1 SGHTA, CDR2 FQGNSA. The V gene end was trimmed by 3 bases and the J gene end by 8 bases; junction bases not matched to a gene: 6. The CDR3 is made up of 16 amino acids. The CDR3 sequence is CASSFGTSGRIGTQYF. The CDR3 nucleotides are TGTGCCAGCAGCTTCGGGACTAGCGGGAGGATTGGTACGCAGTATTTT. Looking up the rest from reference TRBV7-2 and TRBJ2-3 gives the full variable domain: GAGVSQSPSNKVTEKGKDVELRCDPISGHTALYWYRQSLGQGLEFLIYFQGNSAPDKSGLPSDRFSAERTGGSVSTLTIQRTQQEDSAVYLCASSFGTSGRIGTQYFGPGTRLTVL.

In DNA form, the CDR3 reads TGTGCCAGCAGCTTAATTGGTCCAGGGTCAAGACTCGGTGAAGCTTTCTTT. Translated, it gives CASSLIGPGSRLGEAFF. The chain joins TRBV13 to TRBJ1-1; weak D call: TRBD1 (5 bases). Per the germline V gene, CDR1 is PRHDT and CDR2 is FYEKMQ (reference sequence). Trimming pared 2 bases from V and 7 bases from J, leaving 23 bases between. There are 17 residues in the CDR3.

This clone was seen a single time. This chain connects TRBV25-1 to TRBJ2-2; no reliable D call. CDR1 MGHDK and CDR2 SYGVNS come from the germline V gene. With 5 bases removed from V and 0 bases from J, the gap between germline ends came to 7 bases. The CDR3 contains 14 residues. CDR3 coding DNA: TGTGCCAGCAGTCTAGGTGCGAACACCGGGGAGCTGTTTTTT. As protein: CASSLGANTGELFF.

The chain links TRBV7-8 to TRBJ2-3; D not resolved. Germline V lookup: CDR1 SGHVS, CDR2 FQNEAQ. Trimming shortened V by 4 bases and J by 1 base, and 6 bases separated the two germline ends. CDR3 size: 13 residues. CDR3 protein: CASSSDRTDTQYF. The DNA of the CDR3 is TGTGCCAGCAGCTCGGACCGCACAGATACGCAGTATTTT.

The chain couples TRBV28 to TRBJ2-7; D ambiguous. The V end was cut by 2 bases, the J end by 3 bases, with 14 bases between. Per germline, CDR1 MDHEN and CDR2 SYDVKM. This CDR3 has 15 amino acids. CDR3 loop: CASSLQDRSSYEQYF. The CDR3 coding sequence is TGTGCCAGCAGTTTACAAGACCGTTCTAGCTACGAGCAGTACTTC. Using reference TRBV28 and TRBJ2-7 for the parts outside the CDR3, the full variable domain is DVKVTQSSRYLVKRTGEKVFLECVQDMDHENMFWYRQDPGLGLRLIYFSYDVKMKEKGDIPEGYSVSREKKERFSLILESASTNQTSMYLCASSLQDRSSYEQYFGPGTRLTVT.

V usage is TRBV6-4 and J usage is TRBJ2-5; 7 bases align to TRBD1. CDR1 and CDR2 from the germline V gene are MRHNA and SNTAGT. The CDR3 length is 15 residues. V dropped 2 bases and J dropped 1; count of bases not matched to a gene: 4. CDR3 amino acids: CASSDGSGGQETQYF. CDR3 nucleotides: TGTGCCAGCAGTGACGGGTCAGGGGGCCAAGAGACCCAGTACTTC.

This clone was counted a single time. The rearrangement links TRBV5-1 to TRBJ2-3, with D uncertain. This CDR3 has 15 amino acids. Germline CDR1 SGHRS, CDR2 YFSETQ. The ends were cut back, 5 bases at V and 0 bases at J, with 13 bases in the middle. Here the CDR3 DNA reads TGCGCCAGCAGGTTCTTACCCGGCAGCACAGATACGCAGTATTTT. Residues: CASRFLPGSTDTQYF.

This clone was seen once. The gene calls are TRBV5-6 and TRBJ1-2, with a weak D call TRBD1 (6 bases). Germline CDR1 and CDR2: SGHDT and YYEEEE. V was trimmed by 6 bases and J by 7 bases, leaving 16 bases between them. This CDR3 has 13 amino acids. Written as DNA, the CDR3 is TGTGCCAGCACCCCGCGTCGAGGGGGTGGCTACACCTTC. It encodes CASTPRRGGGYTF.

The chain has TRBV6-1 and TRBJ2-3, with D uncertain. Germline V lookup: CDR1 MNHNS, CDR2 SASEGT. V lost 4 bases and J 0 bases, leaving 11 bases between the germline ends. The CDR3 spans 15 residues. CDR3 coding DNA: TGTGCCAGCAGTGGGCAGATAACTAGCACAGATACGCAGTATTTT. It encodes CASSGQITSTDTQYF.

The chain combines TRBV19 with TRBJ1-1, with D possibly matching TRBD1 (5 bases). Germline V gene lookup returns CDR1 LNHDA and CDR2 SQIVND (reference sequence). There are 13 residues in the CDR3. V gave up 8 bases and J gave up 1 base, with 11 bases separating them. CDR3 in DNA: TGTGCCAGTGGAACGGGGACGAACACTGAAGCTTTCTTT. Translation gives CASGTGTNTEAFF.

In this sample, this clone turned up a few times. The chain is built from TRBV4-3 and TRBJ2-5; D uncertain. The CDR3 loop spans 13 amino acids. The V end lost 0 bases, the J end lost 8 bases, and 10 bases lay between the germline ends. The germline CDR1 and CDR2 sequences are LGHNA and YSLEER. The CDR3: CASSQEGGRTQYF. CDR3 coding DNA: TGCGCCAGCAGCCAAGAGGGTGGTAGAACCCAGTACTTC.

In this sample, this clone turned up a few times. This chain connects TRBV2 to TRBJ2-7, with 8 bases identical to TRBD2. Germline CDR1 and CDR2: SNHLY and FYNNEI. V shed 3 bases, J shed 3 bases, and the junction held 4 bases outside the gene matches. The CDR3 contains 14 residues. DNA of the CDR3: TGTGCCAGCAGTGATAGGGGACTAGACTACGAGCAGTACTTC. Translated, it gives CASSDRGLDYEQYF.

The chain is built from TRBV5-1 and TRBJ2-3; TRBD2 matches 15 bases. Losses at the gene ends were 2 bases for V and 3 bases for J; bases not matched to a gene: 4. CDR1 is SGHRS and CDR2 is YFSETQ in the germline V gene. This CDR3 comprises 17 residues. The CDR3 coding sequence is TGCGCCAGCAGCTTCGGACTAGCGGGAGGGTTGACAGATACGCAGTATTTT. As protein: CASSFGLAGGLTDTQYF.

This rearrangement joins TRBV2 to TRBJ1-5, with D uncertain. CDR3 length equals 13 residues. The germline V and J ends were trimmed by 0 bases and 14 bases, with 14 bases remaining between them. Germline V gene data show CDR1 as SNHLY and CDR2 as FYNNEI. The CDR3 DNA follows: TGTGCCAGCAGTGAAGCATCTAGCCAGCGCGAGCATTTT. This translates into CASSEASSQREHF.

The V and J genes are TRBV6-1 and TRBJ1-4; TRBD1 matches at 9 bases. CDR1 is MNHNS and CDR2 is SASEGT in the germline V gene. Germline trimming cut 9 bases from V and 5 bases from J; bases unmatched to any gene: 10. This CDR3 has 15 amino acids. In nucleotides, the CDR3 is TGTGCCAGTAGCTCCGGACAGGGGTCAAATGAAAAACTGTTTTTT. It specifies CASSSGQGSNEKLFF.

This CDR3 is CASRAPGDTGELFF. The CDR3 DNA sequence: TGTGCCAGCAGAGCACCAGGGGACACCGGGGAGCTGTTTTTT. The chain combines TRBV6-5 with TRBJ2-2, with a weak D call TRBD1 (6 bases). With 6 bases removed from V and 3 bases from J, the gap between germline ends came to 11 bases. This CDR3 spans 14 amino acids. Germline assignment: CDR1 MNHEY and CDR2 SVGAGI.

The rearrangement links TRBV15 to TRBJ1-5; no firm D call. The CDR3 is 15 residues long. V lost 1 base and J lost 0, with 7 bases in between. The germline gives CDR1 LNHNV, CDR2 YYDKDF (reference sequence). For the CDR3, the DNA is TGTGCCACCAGCAGAGGGAGATCTAGCAATCAGCCCCAGCATTTT. Translating gives CATSRGRSSNQPQHF.

This clone was found once. The gene calls are TRBV7-9 and TRBJ1-1; no firm D call. Per the germline V gene, CDR1 is SEHNR and CDR2 is FQNEAQ (reference sequence). V was pared by 3 bases and J by 2 bases, with 7 bases between. The CDR3 runs 13 residues. The CDR3 coding sequence is TGTGCCAGCAGCTTGGCCGGAAACACTGAAGCTTTCTTT. Amino acids: CASSLAGNTEAFF. Full variable domain (rest looked up from reference TRBV7-9 and TRBJ1-1): DTGVSQNPRHKITKRGQNVTFRCDPISEHNRLYWYRQTLGQGPEFLTYFQNEAQLEKSRLLSDRFSAERPKGSFSTLEIQRTEQGDSAMYLCASSLAGNTEAFFGQGTRLTVV.

The V gene is TRBV7-2, the J gene TRBJ2-5; 8 nucleotides agree with TRBD1. The J call is in doubt because the DNA end fits TRBJ2-7 better. CDR3 length: 16 residues. The germline V gene encodes CDR1 SGHTA and CDR2 FQGNSA. This CDR3 is CASSSTGQVASYEQYF. The CDR3 region has the DNA TGTGCCAGCAGCTCAACGGGACAGGTGGCCTCCTACGAGCAGTACTTC.

J is TRBJ2-5 and V is TRBV5-6; D is uncertain. Per germline, CDR1 SGHDT and CDR2 YYEEEE. CDR3 size: 14 residues. V was clipped by 1 base and J by 1 base, with 8 bases between them. The DNA of the CDR3 is TGTGCCAGCAGCTTGACCGGCCGCCAAGAGACCCAGTACTTC. Residues: CASSLTGRQETQYF.

This chain links TRBV15 with TRBJ2-1; no clear D. Trimming stripped 1 base from V and 2 bases from J, with 9 bases between. Germline assignment: CDR1 LNHNV and CDR2 YYDKDF (reference sequence). This CDR3 has 15 amino acids. CDR3 amino acids: CATSRGAITYNEQFF. Written as DNA, the CDR3 is TGTGCCACCAGCAGAGGCGCAATCACCTACAATGAGCAGTTCTTC.